These 15 T cell receptor beta chains share one sample of origin, sequenced in a study of shared clonotypes between healthy human individuals. Data came from immunoSEQ multiplex PCR; TCRdb stores just in-frame clones and leaves some out. The table has roughly 1.4 million clones, roughly 98.5% seen once. Sequenced: naive CD4+ T cells sorted from blood. The subset denotes: CD45RA+ positively selected. Receptors originate from a man aged 25 to 40 in good health.

This sequence joins TRBV29-1 and TRBJ1-4; no clear D. The CDR3 contains 13 residues. V lost 4 bases, J lost 2 bases, and 8 bases lay in between. The germline gives CDR1 SQVTM, CDR2 ANQGSEA. For the CDR3, the DNA is TGCAGCGTTGCGAGGCACACTAATGAAAAACTGTTTTTT. This codes for CSVARHTNEKLFF.

The chain uses TRBV28 and TRBJ2-7; D is unclear. This CDR3 is built from 12 residues. V lost 10 bases and J 9 bases, leaving 19 bases between the germline ends. CDR1 is MDHEN and CDR2 is SYDVKM in the germline V gene. The CDR3 loop is CATLDHRTGQYF. The CDR3 nucleotides read TGTGCCACCTTGGACCATAGGACGGGGCAGTACTTC.

The V gene is TRBV27, the J gene TRBJ2-3; 9 bases map to TRBD2. Unmatched junction bases numbered 8, after V lost 7 bases and J lost 6 bases. This CDR3 spans 14 amino acids. Per germline, CDR1 MNHEY and CDR2 SMNVEV (reference sequence). The DNA for the CDR3 is TGTGCCAGCAAGGCGGGACTAGCAAGGGATACGCAGTATTTT. It codes for CASKAGLARDTQYF.

V is TRBV25-1 and J is TRBJ1-3, with unresolved D. This CDR3 contains 14 residues. Germline CDR1 is MGHDK and CDR2 is SYGVNS. Trimming removed 0 bases from V and 4 bases from J, with 7 bases in between. CDR3 sequence: CASSEYNAGNTIYF. CDR3 sequence (DNA): TGTGCCAGCAGTGAATATAATGCCGGAAACACCATATATTTT.

This chain connects TRBV7-6 to TRBJ2-1, with TRBD2 identical over 7 bases. Germline V gives CDR1 SGHVS, CDR2 FNYEAQ. After removal of 4 bases from V and 5 bases from J, the junction contained 11 bases not matched to a gene. The CDR3 consists of 16 residues. CDR3 bases: TGTGCCAGCAGCTCAGGGAGCGGGATCCTCCACAATGAGCAGTTCTTC. Amino acids: CASSSGSGILHNEQFF.

This chain links TRBV28 with TRBJ1-5; 7 bases fit TRBD1. Germline V gives CDR1 MDHEN, CDR2 SYDVKM. This CDR3 is built from 16 residues. V was clipped by 6 bases and J by 6 bases; unmatched bases: 14. The CDR3 DNA sequence: TGTGCCAGCAGCTCACACCAGGGGGATGGGGGTCAGCCCCAGCATTTT. Residues: CASSSHQGDGGQPQHF.

The DNA of the CDR3 is TGTGCCAGCAGCGTAAGTCACAACGAGCAGTACTTC. As protein: CASSVSHNEQYF. The rearrangement uses TRBV9 and TRBJ2-7; D gene unclear. The CDR3 runs to 12 residues. Trimming shortened V by 1 base and J by 5 bases, and 7 bases separated the two germline ends. Germline V gives CDR1 SGDLS, CDR2 YYNGEE.

The chain employs TRBV5-1 and TRBJ2-1, with 8 bases fitting TRBD2. V gave up 6 bases and J gave up 9 bases; unmatched junction bases: 11. CDR1 SGHRS and CDR2 YFSETQ come from the germline V gene. The CDR3 totals 14 residues. The CDR3 protein is CASTLAGRASEQFF. The CDR3 nucleotides are TGCGCCAGCACCTTAGCGGGGCGGGCATCTGAGCAGTTCTTC.

This clone was counted a single time. This chain joins TRBV5-1 and TRBJ2-7; TRBD1 might be the D (6 bases). From germline, CDR1 is SGHRS and CDR2 YFSETQ. Deletions cut 2 bases from V and 2 bases from J, with 11 bases between. This CDR3 has 14 residues. CDR3 sequence (DNA): TGCGCCAGCAGCTTACAGGGAAACCCCTACGAGCAGTACTTC. It is translated as CASSLQGNPYEQYF.

The CDR3 DNA is TGTGCCAGCAGCTCCGGACAGGGGGCTAATGAAAAACTGTTTTTT. Protein product: CASSSGQGANEKLFF. The V gene is TRBV7-2, the J gene TRBJ1-4; 10 nucleotides line up with TRBD1. CDR3 length equals 15 residues. The V and J ends lost 4 bases and 3 bases, in that order; junction bases with no gene match: 2. From germline, CDR1 is SGHTA and CDR2 FQGNSA.

CDR3 in DNA: TGTGCCAGCAGGGTCGCCACTGAAGCTTTCTTT. Amino acid sequence: CASRVATEAFF. The rearrangement links TRBV25-1 to TRBJ1-1; D not resolved. The V gene lost 6 bases and the J gene lost 4 bases, with 6 bases spanning the gap. The germline V gene encodes CDR1 MGHDK and CDR2 SYGVNS. The CDR3 runs to 11 residues. Supplemented by reference TRBV25-1 and TRBJ1-1, the full variable domain reads EADIYQTPRYLVIGTGKKITLECSQTMGHDKMYWYQQDPGMELHLIHYSYGVNSTEKGDLSSESTVSRIRTEHFPLTLESARPSHTSQYLCASRVATEAFFGQGTRLTVV.

This sequence joins TRBV18 and TRBJ2-7; no firm D call. The CDR3 is 13 amino acids. The germline gives CDR1 KGHSH, CDR2 LQKENI. The V gene lost 8 bases and the J gene lost 2 bases, with 13 bases spanning the gap. The DNA of the CDR3 is TGTGCCAGCACCCGGACCGCCACCTACGAGCAGTACTTC. It encodes CASTRTATYEQYF.

The chain has TRBV6-5 and TRBJ1-1, with D perhaps TRBD1 (5 bases). Germline values: CDR1 MNHEY, CDR2 SVGAGI. The CDR3 consists of 15 residues. Trimming pared 2 bases from V and 4 bases from J, leaving 14 bases between. This CDR3 reads CASSYAGGVITEAFF. The CDR3 DNA sequence: TGTGCCAGCAGTTACGCCGGGGGTGTAATCACTGAAGCTTTCTTT.

The table lists this clone with a count of one. The chain couples TRBV28 to TRBJ1-5, with 8 bases identical to TRBD1. With V trimmed by 5 bases and J by 0 bases, 12 bases remained unmatched. This CDR3 region has 18 residues. Germline CDR1 reads MDHEN; CDR2 reads SYDVKM. In DNA, the CDR3 is TGTGCCAGCAGTCGTCTCGGGACAGGTTGGAATAGCAATCAGCCCCAGCATTTT. Residues: CASSRLGTGWNSNQPQHF.

The rearrangement links TRBV10-3 to TRBJ2-2; 7 bases agree with TRBD2. CDR3 length: 15 amino acids. V shed 8 bases and J 6 bases; nucleotides not matched to a gene: 12. Germline loops: CDR1 ENHRY, CDR2 SYGVKD. For the CDR3, the DNA is TGTGCCATCGGTTTAGGCGGGGGATTGGCCGGGGAGCTGTTTTTT. This gives the protein CAIGLGGGLAGELFF.